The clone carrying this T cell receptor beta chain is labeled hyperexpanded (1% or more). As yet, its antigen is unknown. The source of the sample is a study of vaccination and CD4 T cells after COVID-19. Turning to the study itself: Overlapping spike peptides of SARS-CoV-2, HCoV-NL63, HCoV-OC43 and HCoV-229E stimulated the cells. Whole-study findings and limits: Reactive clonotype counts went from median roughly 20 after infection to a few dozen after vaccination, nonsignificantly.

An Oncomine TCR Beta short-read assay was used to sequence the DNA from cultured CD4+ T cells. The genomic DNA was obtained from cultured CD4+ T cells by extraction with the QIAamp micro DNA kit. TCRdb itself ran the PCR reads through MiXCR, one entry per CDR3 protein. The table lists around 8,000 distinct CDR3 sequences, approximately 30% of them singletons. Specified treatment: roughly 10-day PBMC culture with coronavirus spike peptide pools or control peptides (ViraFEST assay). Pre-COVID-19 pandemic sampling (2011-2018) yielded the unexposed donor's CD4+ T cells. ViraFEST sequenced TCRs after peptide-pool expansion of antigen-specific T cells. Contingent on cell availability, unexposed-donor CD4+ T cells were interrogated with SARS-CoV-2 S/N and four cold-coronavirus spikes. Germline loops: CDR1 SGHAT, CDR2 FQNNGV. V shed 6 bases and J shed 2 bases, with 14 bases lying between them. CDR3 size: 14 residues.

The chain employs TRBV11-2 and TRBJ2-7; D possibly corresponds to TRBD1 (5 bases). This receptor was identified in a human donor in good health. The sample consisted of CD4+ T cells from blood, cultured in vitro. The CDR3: CASRVTGTAYEQYF. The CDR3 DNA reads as TGTGCCAGCAGGGTAACAGGTACCGCCTACGAGCAGTACTTC.